This T cell receptor (beta chain) was captured in a study of T cells after yellow fever vaccination. The CDR3 spans 14 residues. V was cut by 3 bases and J by 0 bases, with 6 bases left in between. TCRdb ran MiXCR on the 5' RACE reads and lists one entry per CDR3 protein. The table lists tens of thousands of distinct CDR3 sequences, approximately 7% of them singletons. The genes are TRBV12-3 or TRBV12-4 and TRBJ2-1; a possible D gene is TRBD1 (5 bases). The sequence was collected from a man between 18 and 29 years old who received the YFV17D yellow fever vaccine. The material sequenced was CD8+ T cells sorted from PBMCs, taken 5 days after the first yellow fever vaccination. CDR3 in amino acids: CASSLDNSYNEQFF. The CDR3 DNA sequence: TGTGCCAGCAGTTTGGACAACTCCTACAATGAGCAGTTCTTC.